A single sample gave rise to the 28 T cell receptor beta chains below, sequenced in a study of shared clonotypes between healthy human individuals. The assay was immunoSEQ multiplex PCR, and TCRdb's table has in-frame clones only and misses some. The data contain 2,500,000 or so clones, around 90% of them seen just once; the ten biggest clones take up around 0.15%. Sequencing was performed on naive CD4+ T cells sorted from blood. Documented subset: CD45RA+ positively selected. These receptors were taken from a man between 18 and 35 years old in good health.

CDR3 residues: CASSLPVDTEAFF. The DNA for the CDR3 is TGTGCCAGCAGTCTGCCGGTAGACACTGAAGCTTTCTTT. The gene calls are TRBV28 and TRBJ1-1, with D uncertain. In germline, CDR1 is MDHEN, CDR2 SYDVKM. Between the trimmed V and J ends, which lost 5 bases and 3 bases, there was a span of 10 bases. This CDR3 has 13 amino acids. The complete variable domain, with remaining parts taken from reference TRBV28 and TRBJ1-1, reads DVKVTQSSRYLVKRTGEKVFLECVQDMDHENMFWYRQDPGLGLRLIYFSYDVKMKEKGDIPEGYSVSREKKERFSLILESASTNQTSMYLCASSLPVDTEAFFGQGTRLTVV.

The chain has TRBV29-1 and TRBJ1-2; D remains ambiguous. V lost 4 bases and J lost 4, with 10 bases in between. The V gene's germline CDR1 is SQVTM and CDR2 ANQGSEA. This CDR3 spans 12 amino acids. The CDR3 DNA sequence: TGCAGCGTTGCCTCCGGGATCTATGGCTACACCTTC. Amino acid sequence: CSVASGIYGYTF.

The chain has TRBV25-1 and TRBJ2-2; 7 bases line up with TRBD2. J was trimmed by 0 bases and V by 6 bases; bases with no gene match: 4. The CDR3 contains 15 residues. From germline, CDR1 is MGHDK and CDR2 SYGVNS. CDR3 nucleotide sequence: TGTGCCAGCAGACCCGGACTAGCGAACACCGGGGAGCTGTTTTTT. It specifies CASRPGLANTGELFF.

The chain carries TRBV5-1 and TRBJ1-6; D call uncertain. V was trimmed by 0 bases and J by 0 bases, leaving 7 bases between them. This CDR3 spans 16 amino acids. Germline CDR1 SGHRS, CDR2 YFSETQ. CDR3 sequence (DNA): TGCGCCAGCAGCTTGGCACAACCCTCCTATAATTCACCCCTCCACTTT. It is translated as CASSLAQPSYNSPLHF. Full variable domain (outside the CDR3, taken from reference TRBV5-1 and TRBJ1-6): KAGVTQTPRYLIKTRGQQVTLSCSPISGHRSVSWYQQTPGQGLQFLFEYFSETQRNKGNFPGRFSGRQFSNSRSEMNVSTLELGDSALYLCASSLAQPSYNSPLHFGNGTRLTVT.

The rearrangement uses TRBV10-1 and TRBJ1-2, with a weak D call TRBD1 (5 bases). Trimming stripped 11 bases from V and 3 bases from J, with 13 bases between. The CDR3 length is 12 residues. The germline CDR1 and CDR2 sequences are WNHNN and SYGVQD (reference sequence). In nucleotides, the CDR3 is TGCGCCCTAGACCCAGGGTACTATGGCTACACCTTC. This sequence encodes CALDPGYYGYTF.

For this clone: At the DNA level, this CDR3 is encoded by other sequences in the same sample as well. This chain joins TRBV7-9 and TRBJ1-2, with D possibly TRBD1 on 6 matching bases. The ends were cut back, 4 bases at V and 6 bases at J, with 6 bases in the middle. Germline V gene data show CDR1 as SEHNR and CDR2 as FQNEAQ (reference sequence). The length of the CDR3 is 11 residues. The CDR3 sequence is CASSSGDGYTF. Here the CDR3 DNA reads TGTGCCAGCAGCTCAGGGGATGGCTACACCTTC.

This clone occurred a few times. The gene calls are TRBV7-8 and TRBJ1-5; tentative D call: TRBD1 (6 bases). CDR3 size: 16 residues. The V and J ends lost 6 bases and 6 bases respectively, with 21 bases between them. The germline V gene encodes CDR1 SGHVS and CDR2 FQNEAQ. In DNA form, the CDR3 reads TGTGCCAGCAGTTCCCGGGGGGCAGCGCAGAGTCAGCCCCAGCATTTT. It translates to CASSSRGAAQSQPQHF.

The chain links TRBV5-4 to TRBJ2-1, with D unresolved. This CDR3 contains 14 residues. CDR1 and CDR2 from the germline V gene are SGHNT and YYREEE (reference sequence). With 2 bases removed from V and 8 bases from J, the gap between germline ends came to 14 bases. The CDR3 DNA reads as TGTGCCAGCAGCTTCCTCGGAAACAGCTATGAGCAGTTCTTC. Translated, it gives CASSFLGNSYEQFF.

The chain combines TRBV30 with TRBJ1-1, with D tentatively TRBD1 (6 bases). The CDR3 has 15 residues. The germline gives CDR1 GTSNPN, CDR2 SVGIG (reference sequence). With 2 bases removed from V and 0 bases from J, the gap between germline ends came to 13 bases. CDR3 in amino acids: CAWSSGTSMNTEAFF. In DNA, the CDR3 is TGTGCCTGGAGTTCCGGGACAAGCATGAACACTGAAGCTTTCTTT.

The V and J genes are TRBV11-2 and TRBJ2-5, with a possible D match to TRBD2 (5 bases). The CDR3 loop spans 15 amino acids. Per the germline V gene, CDR1 is SGHAT and CDR2 is FQNNGV. V was clipped by 6 bases and J by 4 bases, with 18 bases between them. CDR3 region: CASSPTLAGRETQYF. The CDR3 nucleotides are TGTGCCAGCAGTCCTACGCTAGCCGGTCGAGAGACCCAGTACTTC. Together with reference TRBV11-2 and TRBJ2-5, the CDR3 gives the full variable domain: EAGVAQSPRYKIIEKRQSVAFWCNPISGHATLYWYQQILGQGPKLLIQFQNNGVVDDSQLPKDRFSAERLKGVDSTLKIQPAKLEDSAVYLCASSPTLAGRETQYFGPGTRLLVL.

This chain joins TRBV10-3 and TRBJ2-7; 9 bases line up with TRBD1. The germline V gene encodes CDR1 ENHRY and CDR2 SYGVKD. V lost 4 bases and J lost 6; bases outside the gene matches: 1. CDR3 length: 12 residues. The DNA for the CDR3 is TGTGCCATCAGTGCGACAGGGGGCGAGCAGTACTTC. It is translated as CAISATGGEQYF.

This sequence joins TRBV21-1 and TRBJ2-7; TRBD1, as called in the table, went unchecked against the DNA. TRBV21-1 has pseudogene status. This CDR3 contains 16 residues. The CDR3 spells CASSQYRDRGPYEQYF. Here the CDR3 DNA reads TGTGCCAGCAGCCAATATCGGGACAGGGGGCCCTACGAGCAGTACTTC.

The chain joins TRBV6-5 to TRBJ2-1; TRBD1 might be the D (6 bases). V was cut by 6 bases and J by 2 bases, with 11 bases left in between. The CDR3 is made up of 14 amino acids. Germline CDR1 is MNHEY and CDR2 is SVGAGI. The CDR3 DNA is TGTGCCAGCAGCTCGACAGGAGCCTACAATGAGCAGTTCTTC. Translation: CASSSTGAYNEQFF.

As concerns this clone: Other DNA sequences from this sample encode an identical CDR3 as well. The J gene is TRBJ1-5, the V gene TRBV25-1; 12 bases fit TRBD1. Germline CDR1 MGHDK, CDR2 SYGVNS. There are 16 residues in the CDR3. The trim removed 1 base at V and 9 bases at J, leaving 7 bases unmatched. CDR3 sequence reads: CASSESGTGGSGPQHF. CDR3 in DNA: TGTGCCAGCAGTGAATCTGGGACAGGGGGCTCAGGGCCCCAGCATTTT.

The chain couples TRBV6-6 to TRBJ1-5; a possible D gene is TRBD1 (5 bases). Germline V CDR1 and CDR2: MNHNY, SVGAGI (reference sequence). V lost 6 bases to trimming and J lost 3 bases, with 9 bases between them. The CDR3 contains 13 residues. CDR3 loop: CASRDSYNQPQHF. CDR3 nucleotide sequence: TGTGCCAGCAGAGACAGCTACAATCAGCCCCAGCATTTT.

On this clone itself: Other DNA sequences from this sample encode an identical CDR3 as well. The CDR3 reads CAISESGGLNTEAFF. The CDR3 DNA sequence: TGTGCCATCAGTGAGTCTGGGGGTTTAAACACTGAAGCTTTCTTT. The chain links TRBV10-3 to TRBJ1-1, with D tentatively TRBD1 (5 bases). This CDR3 spans 15 amino acids. Germline CDR1 and CDR2: ENHRY and SYGVKD. The ends were cut back, 0 bases at V and 2 bases at J, with 10 bases in the middle.

The CDR3 region is CASSGGQLGNQPQHF. Here the CDR3 DNA reads TGTGCCAGCAGTGGAGGACAGTTGGGCAATCAGCCCCAGCATTTT. The chain links TRBV6-1 to TRBJ1-5; perhaps TRBD1 as D (6 bases). V lost 4 bases and J 2 bases, leaving 12 bases between the germline ends. This CDR3 has 15 residues. CDR1 and CDR2 from the germline V gene are MNHNS and SASEGT.

This clone was found once. The CDR3 loop is CASSVAGPSGSIADTQYF. The CDR3 bases are TGTGCCAGCAGCGTAGCGGGTCCTAGCGGGAGTATCGCAGATACGCAGTATTTT. The chain has TRBV9 and TRBJ2-3, with 10 bases matching TRBD2. Germline CDR1 is SGDLS and CDR2 is YYNGEE. With V trimmed by 0 bases and J by 4 bases, 11 bases remained unmatched. The CDR3 has 18 amino acids.

The rearrangement links TRBV9 to TRBJ2-1, with 9 bases aligning to TRBD2. V dropped 4 bases and J dropped 4; count of bases not matched to a gene: 6. Germline V lookup: CDR1 SGDLS, CDR2 YYNGEE. The CDR3 loop spans 15 amino acids. The CDR3 region has the DNA TGTGCCAGCAGCATAGGACTAGCGCTTTACAATGAGCAGTTCTTC. This gives the protein CASSIGLALYNEQFF.

The rearrangement joins TRBV5-6 to TRBJ2-3; TRBD2 aligns across 10 bases. Germline lookup yields CDR1 SGHDT and CDR2 YYEEEE. V was clipped by 1 base and J by 4 bases; unmatched bases: 3. There are 15 residues in the CDR3. The CDR3 DNA follows: TGTGCCAGCAGCTTGACTAGCGGGGCCCCAGATACGCAGTATTTT. Protein product: CASSLTSGAPDTQYF.

This clone was counted ten times or more. The rearrangement uses TRBV5-1 and TRBJ2-2; D is undetermined. Trimming stripped 3 bases from V and 5 bases from J, with 11 bases between. The CDR3 is 14 residues long. CDR1 is SGHRS, CDR2 YFSETQ, per germline. CDR3 nucleotide sequence: TGCGCCAGCAGCTCCCCCAGTGGTACCGGGGAGCTGTTTTTT. Encoded protein: CASSSPSGTGELFF.

The J gene is TRBJ1-3, the V gene TRBV18, with unresolved D. The CDR3 runs to 17 residues. Germline V CDR1 and CDR2: KGHSH, LQKENI. The V end was cut by 6 bases, the J end by 0 bases, with 18 bases between. In DNA form, the CDR3 reads TGTGCCAGCTCTCTTGTAGGAGCCCAGGCCTCTGGAAACACCATATATTTT. Amino acids: CASSLVGAQASGNTIYF.

V and J are TRBV7-2 and TRBJ1-5; TRBD1 is a possible D gene (5 bases). The V gene lost 1 base and the J gene lost 4 bases, with 11 bases spanning the gap. Germline V gene sequence: CDR1 SGHTA, CDR2 FQGNSA. The CDR3 consists of 15 residues. CDR3 sequence: CASSLDWTQNQPQHF. In nucleotides, the CDR3 is TGTGCCAGCAGCTTAGACTGGACACAGAATCAGCCCCAGCATTTT.

J is TRBJ2-3 and V is TRBV7-9; the match to TRBD2 covers 7 bases. V lost 3 bases, J lost 0 bases, and 6 bases stayed unmatched. The CDR3 is 16 residues long. Germline assignment: CDR1 SEHNR and CDR2 FQNEAQ (reference sequence). The CDR3 coding sequence is TGTGCCAGCAGCTTTATGAGCGGGGCCAGCACAGATACGCAGTATTTT. This sequence encodes CASSFMSGASTDTQYF.

The chain links TRBV5-1 to TRBJ1-1, with 11 bases that match TRBD1. Germline assignment: CDR1 SGHRS and CDR2 YFSETQ. The CDR3 extends over 14 amino acids. Unmatched junction bases numbered 5, after V lost 4 bases and J lost 6 bases. The CDR3, as DNA: TGCGCCAGCAGCCCGGGACAGGGGGTAGCTGAAGCTTTCTTT. This sequence encodes CASSPGQGVAEAFF.

The genes are TRBV6-5 and TRBJ2-5, with 11 bases matching TRBD2. In germline, CDR1 is MNHEY, CDR2 SVGAGI. The V gene end was trimmed by 5 bases and the J gene end by 9 bases; junction bases not matched to a gene: 11. CDR3 length: 15 amino acids. In DNA form, the CDR3 reads TGTGCCAGCAGTATAAATAGCGGGGGGGTTGAGGCCCAGTACTTC. It yields the protein CASSINSGGVEAQYF.

This chain links TRBV5-1 with TRBJ2-1; maybe TRBD1 (5 bases). V was clipped by 3 bases and J by 7 bases, with 17 bases between them. Germline CDR1 and CDR2: SGHRS and YFSETQ. The CDR3 totals 15 residues. The CDR3, as DNA: TGCGCCAGCAGCTCTGGAGTCGACAGAACGAATGAGCAGTTCTTC. Residues: CASSSGVDRTNEQFF.

V is TRBV18 and J is TRBJ1-2; possibly TRBD1 for D (5 bases). This CDR3 comprises 16 residues. V lost 6 bases, J lost 3 bases, and 20 bases lay in between. Germline loops: CDR1 KGHSH, CDR2 LQKENI. The CDR3 DNA sequence: TGTGCCAGCTCCCATACCCTCGACGGGACTGACTATGGCTACACCTTC. Translation: CASSHTLDGTDYGYTF.